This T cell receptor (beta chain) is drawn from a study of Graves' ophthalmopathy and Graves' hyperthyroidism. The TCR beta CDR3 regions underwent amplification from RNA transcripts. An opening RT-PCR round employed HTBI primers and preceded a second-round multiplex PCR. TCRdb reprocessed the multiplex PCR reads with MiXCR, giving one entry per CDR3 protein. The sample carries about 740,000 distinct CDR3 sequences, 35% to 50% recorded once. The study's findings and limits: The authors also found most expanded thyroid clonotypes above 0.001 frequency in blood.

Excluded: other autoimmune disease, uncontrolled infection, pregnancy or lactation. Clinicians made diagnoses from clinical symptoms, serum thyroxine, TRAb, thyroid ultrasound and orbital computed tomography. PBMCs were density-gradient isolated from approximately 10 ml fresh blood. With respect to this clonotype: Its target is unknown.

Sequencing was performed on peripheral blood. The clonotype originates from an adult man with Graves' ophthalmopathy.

The CDR3 is CASSQGGSTGELFF. The CDR3 nucleotides read TGTGCCAGTAGTCAGGGGGGCTCCACCGGGGAGCTGTTTTTT. This chain links TRBV19 with TRBJ2-2, with D perhaps TRBD1 (7 bases). This CDR3 comprises 14 residues. V was cut by 5 bases and J by 4 bases, with 11 bases left in between. The germline V gene has CDR1 LNHDA and CDR2 SQIVND (reference sequence). Looking up the rest from reference TRBV19 and TRBJ2-2 gives the full variable domain: DGGITQSPKYLFRKEGQNVTLSCEQNLNHDAMYWYRQDPGQGLRLIYYSQIVNDFQKGDIAEGYSVSREKKESFPLTVTSAQKNPTAFYLCASSQGGSTGELFFGEGSRLTVL.